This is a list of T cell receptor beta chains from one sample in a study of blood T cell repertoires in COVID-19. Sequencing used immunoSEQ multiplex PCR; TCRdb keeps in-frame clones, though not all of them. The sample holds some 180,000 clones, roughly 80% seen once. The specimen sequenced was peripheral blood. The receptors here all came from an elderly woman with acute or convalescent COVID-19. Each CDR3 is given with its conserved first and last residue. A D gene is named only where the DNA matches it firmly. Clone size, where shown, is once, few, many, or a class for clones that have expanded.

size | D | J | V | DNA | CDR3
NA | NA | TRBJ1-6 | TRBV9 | TGTGCCAGCAGCGTAGTTCCCGGGGAGCCACCCCTCCACTTT | CASSVVPGEPPLHF
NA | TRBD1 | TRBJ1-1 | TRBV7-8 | TGTGCCAGCAGCTTAGCGGGACAGACCACTGAAGCTTTCTTT | CASSLAGQTTEAFF
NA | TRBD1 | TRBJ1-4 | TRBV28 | TGTGCCAGCAGTTCCTGGGTTTCGGGACAGGGGCCCCCAACTAATGAAAAACTGTTTTTT | CASSSWVSGQGPPTNEKLFF
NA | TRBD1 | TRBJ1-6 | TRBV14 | TGTGCCAGCAGCCAAGGGACAGGGCAATCTGCCTCCTATAATTCACCCCTCCACTTT | CASSQGTGQSASYNSPLHF
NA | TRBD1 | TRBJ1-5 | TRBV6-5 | TGTGCCAGCGCGCAGACAGGGCAAGGTCAGCCCCAGCATTTT | CASAQTGQGQPQHF
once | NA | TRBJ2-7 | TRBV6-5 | TGTGCCAGCAGTTTGAGGGAAGCGTTCTACGAGCAGTACTTC | CASSLREAFYEQYF
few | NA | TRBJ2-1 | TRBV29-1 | TGCAGCGCTGAGGGGGGTTTCGGGCTAGGTCGAGTTAGCTCCTACAATGAGCAGTTCTTC | CSAEGGFGLGRVSSYNEQFF
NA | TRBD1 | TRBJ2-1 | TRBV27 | TGTGCCAGCAGTGGGACAGGGAACTACAATGAGCAGTTCTTC | CASSGTGNYNEQFF
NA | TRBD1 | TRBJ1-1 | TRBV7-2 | TGTGCCAGCAGCTTAGCGCATCAGGGGGGGAACACTGAAGCTTTCTTT | CASSLAHQGGNTEAFF
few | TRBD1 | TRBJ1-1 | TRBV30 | TGTGCCTGGACTCGGACAGGGGTACACACTGAAGCTTTCTTT | CAWTRTGVHTEAFF
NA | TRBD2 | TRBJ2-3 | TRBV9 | TGTGCCAGCACTCGAGCGGGGGGACTCACAGATACGCAGTATTTT | CASTRAGGLTDTQYF
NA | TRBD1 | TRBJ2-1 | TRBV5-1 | TGCGCCAGCAGCTTTGTACGACAGGGGACGTACAATGAGCAGTTCTTC | CASSFVRQGTYNEQFF
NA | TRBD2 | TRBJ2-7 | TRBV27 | TGTGCCAGCAGGTTAACTAGCGGGGGATTACCTTCCTACGAGCAGTACTTC | CASRLTSGGLPSYEQYF
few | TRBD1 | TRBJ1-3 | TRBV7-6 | TGTGCCAGCAGCTTACTCGCGTGGACAGGGTCTGGAAACACCATATATTTT | CASSLLAWTGSGNTIYF
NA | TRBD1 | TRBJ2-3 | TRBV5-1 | TGCGCCAGCAGCTCGGAGGACAGGTCCACAGATACGCAGTATTTT | CASSSEDRSTDTQYF
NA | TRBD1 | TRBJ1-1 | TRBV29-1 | TGCAGCGCTGAGGGGACAGGACGATCTGAAGCTTTCTTT | CSAEGTGRSEAFF
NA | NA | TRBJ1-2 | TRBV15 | TGTGCCACCAGCAGAGATATGTCCTATGGCTACACCTTC | CATSRDMSYGYTF
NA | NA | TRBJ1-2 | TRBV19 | TGTGCCAGTAGTATCGGCAGGGCTAACTATGGCTACACCTTC | CASSIGRANYGYTF
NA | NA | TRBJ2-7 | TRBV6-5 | TGTGCCAGCAGCTCCAGGTTCGAGTCCTACGAGCAGTACTTC | CASSSRFESYEQYF
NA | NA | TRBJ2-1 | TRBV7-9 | TGTGCCAGCAGCTTAGTGGGAGGTGCGAGCTCCTACAATGAGCAGTTCTTC | CASSLVGGASSYNEQFF
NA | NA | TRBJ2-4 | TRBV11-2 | TGTGCCAGCAGCTTAGTACAGGCCGGCATTCAGTACTTC | CASSLVQAGIQYF
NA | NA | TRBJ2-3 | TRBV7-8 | TGTGCCAGCAGCCCCTACGAGTCGGGCACAGATACGCAGTATTTT | CASSPYESGTDTQYF
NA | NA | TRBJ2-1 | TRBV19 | TGTGCCAGTAGTATAGCTTACAATGAGCAGTTCTTC | CASSIAYNEQFF
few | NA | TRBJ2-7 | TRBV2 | TGTGCCAGCAGTGAAGCGCCGAGCGAGCAGTACTTC | CASSEAPSEQYF
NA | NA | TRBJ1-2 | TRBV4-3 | TGCGCCAGCAGCCAAGAGGTCAGGCAGGAATATAACTATGGCTACACCTTC | CASSQEVRQEYNYGYTF
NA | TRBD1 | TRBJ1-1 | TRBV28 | TGTGCCAGCAGTTTCACAGGGGATGGGCCCACTGAAGCTTTCTTT | CASSFTGDGPTEAFF
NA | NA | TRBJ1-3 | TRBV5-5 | TGTGCCAGCAGCTTCGGACTGACTAATGGAAACACCATATATTTT | CASSFGLTNGNTIYF
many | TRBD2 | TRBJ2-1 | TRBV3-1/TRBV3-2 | TGTGCCAGCAGCCAAGATTCGGCTAGCGGGCAGGCAGGGCAGTTCTTC | CASSQDSASGQAGQFF
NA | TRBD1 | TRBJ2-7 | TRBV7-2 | TGTGCCAGCAGCCATCGGACAGGGGGCGCCGAGCAGTACTTC | CASSHRTGGAEQYF
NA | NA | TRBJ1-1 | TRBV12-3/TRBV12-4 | TGTGCCAGCAGTTTGGGCGGGGGAAAAGCTTTCTTT | CASSLGGGKAFF
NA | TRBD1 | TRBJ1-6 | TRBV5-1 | TGCGCCAGCAGCTTGCACAGGGGTGATTCACCCCTCCACTTT | CASSLHRGDSPLHF
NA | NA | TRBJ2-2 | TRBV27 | TGTGCCAGCAGTTCCGGGACTTCTACCGGGGAGCTGTTTTTT | CASSSGTSTGELFF
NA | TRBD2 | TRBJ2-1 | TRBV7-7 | TGTGCCAGCAGCTTACTGGCGGGAGGTCATGATGAGCAGTTCTTC | CASSLLAGGHDEQFF
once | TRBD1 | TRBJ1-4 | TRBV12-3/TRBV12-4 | TGTGCCAGCAGTTTTGGGACAGTGGAAAAACTGTTTTTT | CASSFGTVEKLFF
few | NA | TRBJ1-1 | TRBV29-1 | TGCAGCGTTGAGGGGGCCGGCACTGAAGCTTTCTTT | CSVEGAGTEAFF
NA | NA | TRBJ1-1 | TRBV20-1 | TGCAGTGCTAGAGATCCGGCTTTCTTT | CSARDPAFF
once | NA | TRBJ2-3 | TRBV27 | TGTGCCAGCAGTCACCGAAGAGGGACAGATACGCAGTATTTT | CASSHRRGTDTQYF
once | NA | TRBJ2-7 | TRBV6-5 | TGTGCCAGCAGTTATGCGGGGAGCTCCTACGAGCAGTACTTC | CASSYAGSSYEQYF
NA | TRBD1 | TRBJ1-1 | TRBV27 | TGTGCCAGCAGCCCTTATCCTGGACAGGTTGCGGCTTTCTTT | CASSPYPGQVAAFF
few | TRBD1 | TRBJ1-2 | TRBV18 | TGTGCCAGCTCACCTTTGGACAGGAACTATGGCTACACCTTC | CASSPLDRNYGYTF
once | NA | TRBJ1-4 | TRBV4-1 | TGCGCCAGCAGCCCCCAGCGGGGAGCAACTAATGAAAAACTGTTTTTT | CASSPQRGATNEKLFF